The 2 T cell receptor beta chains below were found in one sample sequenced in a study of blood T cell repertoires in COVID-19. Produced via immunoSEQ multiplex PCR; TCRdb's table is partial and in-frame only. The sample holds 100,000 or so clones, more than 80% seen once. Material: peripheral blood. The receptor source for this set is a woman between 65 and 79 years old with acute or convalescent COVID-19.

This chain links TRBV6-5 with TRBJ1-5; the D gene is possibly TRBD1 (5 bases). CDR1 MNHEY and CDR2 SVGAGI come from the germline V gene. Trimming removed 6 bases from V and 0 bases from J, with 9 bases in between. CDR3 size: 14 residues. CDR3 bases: TGTGCCAGCAGGAAAGACAGTAGCAATCAGCCCCAGCATTTT. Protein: CASRKDSSNQPQHF.

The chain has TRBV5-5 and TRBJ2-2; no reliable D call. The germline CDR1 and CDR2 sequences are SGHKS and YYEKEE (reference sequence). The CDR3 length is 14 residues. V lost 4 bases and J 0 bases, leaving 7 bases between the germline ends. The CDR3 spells CASSDLPNTGELFF. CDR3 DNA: TGTGCCAGCAGCGATCTACCGAACACCGGGGAGCTGTTTTTT.